Here is one T cell receptor beta chain with its context. The data are from a study of control samples from healthy donors and cancer patients. TCRdb's copy holds only in-frame clones and misses some; the assay was immunoSEQ multiplex PCR. The sample has 60,000 to 75,000 clones, approximately 89% seen once. The V and J ends lost 0 bases and 12 bases, in that order; junction bases with no gene match: 9. The V gene's germline CDR1 is MDHEN and CDR2 SYDVKM. The length of the CDR3 is 14 residues. The chain combines TRBV28 with TRBJ2-7; TRBD1 matches at 9 bases. The sequenced sample consisted of PBMCs. This TCR was recovered from a man in his sixties with colorectal cancer. In DNA form, the CDR3 reads TGTGCCAGCAGTTTATGGACCACCGGGACAGGGCTGTACTTC. This gives the protein CASSLWTTGTGLYF.